These 18 T cell receptor beta chains originate from one sample sequenced in a study of beta chain features in type 1 diabetes. No cognate antigen is known for these TCRs. The authors reverse transcribed all of the isolated RNA, so sequencing captured expressed TCRB transcripts. Using immunoSEQ multiplex PCR, the repertoire was profiled, and TCRdb retains in-frame clones only, with some absent. There are roughly 150,000 clones in the sample; roughly 60% occur only once, and about 0.081% lies in the top ten. General study points: Shorter TCRB CDR3s, moderately but significantly so, marked every one of the four CD4+ subsets in Type 1 diabetes patients.

The sequenced sample was naive CD4+ T cells from blood. These receptors were taken from a man under 40 with type 1 diabetes.

A few counts support this clone. The chain recombines TRBV25-1 with TRBJ2-5; TRBD2 aligns across 7 bases. The V gene's germline CDR1 is MGHDK and CDR2 SYGVNS. The CDR3 contains 15 residues. Germline trimming cut 2 bases from V and 2 bases from J; bases unmatched to any gene: 5. For the CDR3, the DNA is TGTGCCAGCAGTGAAGGACTAGTTATTCAAGAGACCCAGTACTTC. This encodes CASSEGLVIQETQYF.

This chain links TRBV23-1 with TRBJ2-5; D tentatively fits TRBD1 or TRBD2 (5 bases each). TRBV23-1 is flagged as an ORF with uncertain function. The length of the CDR3 is 13 residues. The V and J ends lost 2 bases and 5 bases respectively, with 9 bases between them. The CDR3 bases are TGCGCCAGCAGTCAAGCCAGGGAGGAGACCCAGTACTTC. It yields the protein CASSQAREETQYF.

The CDR3 DNA follows: TGTGCCAGCAGTGAATTCAGGGGGCTCACAGATACGCAGTATTTT. As protein: CASSEFRGLTDTQYF. The J gene is TRBJ2-3, the V gene TRBV2, with TRBD1 identical over 8 bases. Germline V gives CDR1 SNHLY, CDR2 FYNNEI. J was trimmed by 2 bases and V by 2 bases; bases with no gene match: 3. CDR3 length: 15 amino acids.

This chain joins TRBV4-3 and TRBJ1-4; D gene ambiguous. The CDR3 consists of 13 residues. Per the germline V gene, CDR1 is LGHNA and CDR2 is YSLEER. V gave up 0 bases and J gave up 8 bases, with 7 bases separating them. CDR3 amino acids: CASSQDFWEKLFF. In DNA, the CDR3 is TGCGCCAGCAGCCAAGATTTTTGGGAAAAACTGTTTTTT.

This clone occurred a few times. V and J are TRBV15 and TRBJ2-2, with D unresolved. This CDR3 spans 16 amino acids. Germline V CDR1 and CDR2: LNHNV, YYDKDF (reference sequence). The V end lost 1 base, the J end lost 3 bases, and 12 bases lay between the germline ends. The CDR3 DNA reads as TGTGCCACCAGCAGAGTGGAACGTTCGGACACCGGGGAGCTGTTTTTT. Encoded protein: CATSRVERSDTGELFF.

CDR3 protein: CASSPFGGETQYF. CDR3 DNA sequence: TGCGCCAGCAGCCCATTCGGTGGGGAGACCCAGTACTTC. The rearrangement joins TRBV4-3 to TRBJ2-5; D gene uncertain. The ends were cut back, 4 bases at V and 5 bases at J, with 11 bases in the middle. The length of the CDR3 is 13 residues. The germline V gene has CDR1 LGHNA and CDR2 YSLEER.

This sequence joins TRBV29-1 and TRBJ1-1; D possibly corresponds to TRBD1 (6 bases). V was cut by 6 bases and J by 2 bases, with 7 bases left in between. This CDR3 spans 11 amino acids. Germline loops: CDR1 SQVTM, CDR2 ANQGSEA. CDR3 region: CSVRGNTEAFF. CDR3 in DNA: TGCAGCGTCAGGGGCAACACTGAAGCTTTCTTT. The complete variable domain, with remaining parts taken from reference TRBV29-1 and TRBJ1-1, reads SAVISQKPSRDICQRGTSLTIQCQVDSQVTMMFWYRQQPGQSLTLIATANQGSEATYESGFVIDKFPISRPNLTFSTLTVSNMSPEDSSIYLCSVRGNTEAFFGQGTRLTVV.

In this sample, this clone turned up a few times. The chain has TRBV9 and TRBJ2-5; maybe TRBD1 (6 bases). CDR3 length equals 13 residues. In germline, CDR1 is SGDLS, CDR2 YYNGEE. V was clipped by 4 bases and J by 5 bases, with 12 bases between them. CDR3 sequence reads: CASSRAGEETQYF. The CDR3 DNA reads as TGTGCCAGCAGCAGGGCAGGGGAGGAGACCCAGTACTTC.

The rearrangement links TRBV18 to TRBJ2-7, with D unresolved. V lost 2 bases and J 2 bases, leaving 13 bases between the germline ends. The germline CDR1 and CDR2 sequences are KGHSH and LQKENI. The CDR3 spans 15 residues. The CDR3 nucleotides are TGTGCCAGCTCACCAGTGAGTTCAGTACCCTACGAGCAGTACTTC. This gives the protein CASSPVSSVPYEQYF.

Details on this clone: The same CDR3 arises from other DNA sequences in this sample as well. The genes are TRBV29-1 and TRBJ1-1; a weak D match, TRBD1 (6 bases). The CDR3 runs 11 residues. The V end was cut by 3 bases, the J end by 5 bases, with 7 bases between. The germline CDR1 and CDR2 sequences are SQVTM and ANQGSEA. CDR3 protein: CSVDRGTEAFF. CDR3 nucleotide sequence: TGCAGCGTTGACAGGGGTACTGAAGCTTTCTTT.

This clone was counted between two and nine times. V is TRBV29-1 and J is TRBJ2-2; TRBD1 matches at 11 bases. After removal of 3 bases from V and 5 bases from J, the junction contained 2 bases not matched to a gene. Germline V gene sequence: CDR1 SQVTM, CDR2 ANQGSEA. The CDR3 covers 14 residues. The CDR3 nucleotides read TGCAGCGTTGAGCGGGACAGGGGGACCGGGGAGCTGTTTTTT. It specifies CSVERDRGTGELFF.

The chain employs TRBV27 and TRBJ2-3, with a possible D match to TRBD1 (5 bases). The germline V gene has CDR1 MNHEY and CDR2 SMNVEV (reference sequence). The CDR3 covers 13 residues. The V end was cut by 10 bases, the J end by 3 bases, with 14 bases between. The CDR3: CAISLPGTDTQYF. The DNA for the CDR3 is TGTGCCATCTCCTTGCCAGGGACAGATACGCAGTATTTT.

This clone was observed a few times. The chain recombines TRBV29-1 with TRBJ2-5; no definite D call. From germline, CDR1 is SQVTM and CDR2 ANQGSEA. There are 13 residues in the CDR3. V was cut by 1 base and J by 5 bases, with 11 bases left in between. The CDR3 sequence: CSVEGNGPETQYF. The CDR3 nucleotides read TGCAGCGTTGAAGGAAACGGTCCGGAGACCCAGTACTTC.

This clone was observed a handful of times. The V and J genes are TRBV30 and TRBJ1-6, with a possible D match to TRBD1 (5 bases). This CDR3 has 14 amino acids. The V end lost 7 bases, the J end lost 6 bases, and 16 bases lay between the germline ends. Germline V gene sequence: CDR1 GTSNPN, CDR2 SVGIG (reference sequence). The CDR3 loop is CALSRAGGNSPLHF. The CDR3 nucleotides read TGTGCCTTATCCAGGGCGGGGGGTAATTCACCCCTCCACTTT. The entire variable domain, with the rest obtained from reference TRBV30 and TRBJ1-6, is as follows: SQTIHQWPATLVQPVGSPLSLECTVEGTSNPNLYWYRQAAGRGLQLLFYSVGIGQISSEVPQNLSASRPQDRQFILSSKKLLLSDSGFYLCALSRAGGNSPLHFGNGTRLTVT.

The rearrangement links TRBV25-1 to TRBJ1-2; 7 nucleotides match TRBD1. The trim removed 5 bases at V and 6 bases at J, leaving 9 bases unmatched. From germline, CDR1 is MGHDK and CDR2 SYGVNS. CDR3 length: 14 amino acids. The CDR3 DNA reads TGTGCCAGCAGTCCCCGGGACAGACTAAATGGCTACACCTTC. Translated: CASSPRDRLNGYTF.

The chain uses TRBV6-5 and TRBJ1-1; a weak D match, TRBD1 (6 bases). Between the trimmed V and J ends, which lost 6 bases and 0 bases, there was a span of 14 bases. Germline CDR1 is MNHEY and CDR2 is SVGAGI. This CDR3 region has 15 residues. This CDR3 reads CASRGAEQMNTEAFF. CDR3 nucleotide sequence: TGTGCCAGCAGGGGGGCGGAACAGATGAACACTGAAGCTTTCTTT.

The rearrangement links TRBV29-1 to TRBJ2-5; 8 nucleotides align to TRBD1. Germline V gene lookup returns CDR1 SQVTM and CDR2 ANQGSEA. J was trimmed by 5 bases and V by 7 bases; bases with no gene match: 6. CDR3 size: 12 residues. In DNA form, the CDR3 reads TGCAGCGGGAAGACAGGGGCGGAGACCCAGTACTTC. This sequence encodes CSGKTGAETQYF. Using reference TRBV29-1 and TRBJ2-5 for the parts outside the CDR3, the full variable domain is SAVISQKPSRDICQRGTSLTIQCQVDSQVTMMFWYRQQPGQSLTLIATANQGSEATYESGFVIDKFPISRPNLTFSTLTVSNMSPEDSSIYLCSGKTGAETQYFGPGTRLLVL.

The J gene is TRBJ2-7, the V gene TRBV14, with 8 bases that match TRBD1. Germline lookup yields CDR1 SGHDN and CDR2 FVKESK. This CDR3 has 14 amino acids. Trimming removed 5 bases from V and 2 bases from J; junction bases left unmatched: 5. The CDR3 sequence is CASSTSGGPYEQYF. In nucleotides, the CDR3 is TGTGCCAGCAGCACGTCAGGGGGCCCCTACGAGCAGTACTTC.